This passage covers 32 T cell receptor beta chains from one sample sequenced in a study of shared clonotypes between healthy human individuals. Positive CCR7 selection of CD45RO-negative cells yielded the naive CD8 cells, and terminally differentiated effector memory CD45RA+ cells were excluded. Sequencing used immunoSEQ multiplex PCR; TCRdb keeps in-frame clones, though not all of them. Here the sample spans about 820,000 clones, roughly 92% being singletons. Specimen: naive CD8+ T cells sorted from blood. Source of these receptors: a man aged 30-40 years in good health.

This clone has a single count. The rearrangement joins TRBV19 to TRBJ2-3; D is unresolved. Per the germline V gene, CDR1 is LNHDA and CDR2 is SQIVND (reference sequence). V was pared by 3 bases and J by 0 bases, with 10 bases between. This CDR3 region has 15 residues. The CDR3 DNA reads TGTGCCAGTAGTATTTTGGGAATTAGCACAGATACGCAGTATTTT. It specifies CASSILGISTDTQYF. Filled out from reference TRBV19 and TRBJ2-3, the complete variable domain reads DGGITQSPKYLFRKEGQNVTLSCEQNLNHDAMYWYRQDPGQGLRLIYYSQIVNDFQKGDIAEGYSVSREKKESFPLTVTSAQKNPTAFYLCASSILGISTDTQYFGPGTRLTVL.

This chain connects TRBV28 to TRBJ2-7; 8 bases map to TRBD1. V dropped 4 bases and J dropped 0; count of bases not matched to a gene: 5. Germline lookup yields CDR1 MDHEN and CDR2 SYDVKM. The CDR3 runs to 15 residues. The CDR3 DNA follows: TGTGCCAGCAGTTCCGGGACAGGACTCTCCTACGAGCAGTACTTC. The encoded protein is CASSSGTGLSYEQYF.

V is TRBV28 and J is TRBJ1-5; 7 bases align to TRBD1. CDR3 length equals 15 residues. Germline loops: CDR1 MDHEN, CDR2 SYDVKM. Trimming removed 0 bases from V and 7 bases from J; junction bases left unmatched: 6. The DNA of the CDR3 is TGTGCCAGCAGTTTATGGAGGGGGCAACAGCAGCCCCAGCATTTT. Its translation is CASSLWRGQQQPQHF.

The chain uses TRBV7-3 and TRBJ2-1; D could derive from TRBD1 or TRBD2 (5 bases each). CDR1 is SGHTA, CDR2 FQGTGA, per germline. The CDR3 sequence is 14 residues long. The V end was cut by 0 bases, the J end by 9 bases, with 12 bases between. The CDR3 DNA reads as TGTGCCAGCAGCTTAACGGGGGACCAGAGTGAGCAGTTCTTC. Its translation: CASSLTGDQSEQFF.

In its sample, this clone was seen a few times. The chain combines TRBV28 with TRBJ1-2; possibly TRBD1 for D (5 bases). The CDR3 consists of 13 residues. V lost 7 bases and J 2 bases, leaving 11 bases between the germline ends. Germline lookup yields CDR1 MDHEN and CDR2 SYDVKM. The CDR3 bases are TGTGCCAGCACCCCCGAGGGGAACTATGGCTACACCTTC. This translates into CASTPEGNYGYTF.

The chain employs TRBV29-1 and TRBJ2-3, with TRBD2 identical over 9 bases. The CDR3 runs to 14 residues. Germline V gives CDR1 SQVTM, CDR2 ANQGSEA. Trimming took 5 bases from V and 5 from J; bases not matched to a gene: 8. The CDR3 reads CSVPAGGPEDTQYF. The CDR3 nucleotides are TGCAGCGTTCCTGCGGGAGGGCCCGAAGATACGCAGTATTTT.

This chain links TRBV19 with TRBJ2-1; weak D call: TRBD2 (5 bases). This CDR3 spans 15 amino acids. In germline, CDR1 is LNHDA, CDR2 SQIVND (reference sequence). Trimming removed 5 bases from V and 8 bases from J, with 19 bases in between. In DNA form, the CDR3 reads TGTGCCAGTAGTGCACCTGGACTGGACTTGGATGAGCAGTTCTTC. It yields the protein CASSAPGLDLDEQFF.

Points on this clone: The same CDR3 also results from other DNA sequences found in this sample. The chain couples TRBV7-9 to TRBJ2-7; D is ambiguous. Trimming removed 5 bases from V and 3 bases from J, with 11 bases in between. The CDR3 has 13 residues. The V gene's germline CDR1 is SEHNR and CDR2 FQNEAQ (reference sequence). This chain's CDR3 is CASSPGGSYEQYF. For the CDR3, the DNA is TGTGCCAGCAGCCCGGGCGGCAGCTACGAGCAGTACTTC.

The rearrangement uses TRBV28 and TRBJ2-5; D is uncertain. CDR1 and CDR2 from the germline V gene are MDHEN and SYDVKM. Trimming left V 5 bases short and J 0 bases short, with 16 bases between. The CDR3 runs to 16 residues. As DNA, the CDR3 is TGTGCCAGCAGTCACCCCCGAATTAGCTACCAAGAGACCCAGTACTTC. Protein product: CASSHPRISYQETQYF.

To note about this clone: Other DNA sequences of this sample code for an identical CDR3. The genes are TRBV5-4 and TRBJ2-1; perhaps TRBD2 as D (6 bases). This CDR3 has 13 residues. V lost 0 bases to trimming and J lost 14 bases, with 15 bases between them. The germline V gene has CDR1 SGHNT and CDR2 YYREEE (reference sequence). This CDR3 reads CASSLVLAAAKFF. CDR3 bases: TGTGCCAGCAGCTTGGTACTAGCAGCCGCGAAGTTCTTC.

The rearrangement uses TRBV4-1 and TRBJ1-1, with 7 positions matching TRBD1. The CDR3 contains 15 residues. Germline V CDR1 and CDR2: MGHRA, YSYEKL. V shed 1 base and J 1 base; nucleotides not matched to a gene: 3. CDR3 sequence: CASSQVGQKNTEAFF. The CDR3 DNA is TGCGCCAGCAGCCAAGTGGGACAGAAGAACACTGAAGCTTTCTTT.

CDR3 in DNA: TGTGCCAGCAGCCCCGACTTGGGACTAGCGGGGGATACGCAGTATTTT. This translates into CASSPDLGLAGDTQYF. This sequence joins TRBV7-6 and TRBJ2-3; 13 positions agree with TRBD2. The trim removed 5 bases at V and 6 bases at J, leaving 8 bases unmatched. The germline V gene encodes CDR1 SGHVS and CDR2 FNYEAQ. The CDR3 extends over 16 amino acids.

This chain connects TRBV9 to TRBJ2-7, with D maybe TRBD2 (5 bases). The CDR3 covers 14 residues. Germline V gene lookup returns CDR1 SGDLS and CDR2 YYNGEE. V was cut by 4 bases and J by 2 bases, with 13 bases left in between. The CDR3 coding sequence is TGTGCCAGCAGCCCCCACGGGGATACCTACGAGCAGTACTTC. It specifies CASSPHGDTYEQYF.

CDR3 nucleotide sequence: TGTGCCAGCAGTTTAATTAGCGGTGACACCGGGGAGCTGTTTTTT. Residues: CASSLISGDTGELFF. The chain has TRBV28 and TRBJ2-2, with D maybe TRBD2 (6 bases). V dropped 2 bases and J dropped 3 bases, with 10 bases sitting between them. The V gene's germline CDR1 is MDHEN and CDR2 SYDVKM. The CDR3 sequence is 15 residues long. Full variable domain (rest looked up from reference TRBV28 and TRBJ2-2): DVKVTQSSRYLVKRTGEKVFLECVQDMDHENMFWYRQDPGLGLRLIYFSYDVKMKEKGDIPEGYSVSREKKERFSLILESASTNQTSMYLCASSLISGDTGELFFGEGSRLTVL.

This chain joins TRBV7-9 and TRBJ1-2; TRBD1 matches at 9 bases. Germline V lookup: CDR1 SEHNR, CDR2 FQNEAQ (reference sequence). V lost 4 bases, J lost 5 bases, and 5 bases stayed unmatched. This CDR3 has 14 amino acids. The CDR3 region has the DNA TGTGCCAGCAGCTCGACAGGGGGTTATTATGGCTACACCTTC. Translating gives CASSSTGGYYGYTF.

This clone was recorded only once. CDR3 nucleotides: TGCGCCAGCAGTCTAGCCCTAGCCTCTTCCTACAATGAGCAGTTCTTC. Its translation is CASSLALASSYNEQFF. The gene calls are TRBV4-3 and TRBJ2-1, with D possibly matching TRBD2 (5 bases). Germline values: CDR1 LGHNA, CDR2 YSLEER. The CDR3 loop spans 16 amino acids. V was cut by 6 bases and J by 1 base, with 16 bases left in between.

This chain uses TRBV5-1 with TRBJ1-5; D may be TRBD1 (6 bases). Trimming took off 0 bases at V and 2 bases at J, with 21 bases between the two ends. The germline V gene encodes CDR1 SGHRS and CDR2 YFSETQ. The CDR3 spans 19 residues. The CDR3 reads CASSLVIRGRCLCNQPQHF. The CDR3 DNA reads as TGCGCCAGCAGCTTGGTGATCCGGGGGCGATGCCTATGCAATCAGCCCCAGCATTTT.

The V gene is TRBV15, the J gene TRBJ1-4; D is unclear. The V gene lost 7 bases and the J gene lost 0 bases, with 9 bases spanning the gap. In germline, CDR1 is LNHNV, CDR2 YYDKDF (reference sequence). This CDR3 has 14 amino acids. The CDR3 reads CATTNIATNEKLFF. Here the CDR3 DNA reads TGTGCCACCACTAACATAGCAACTAATGAAAAACTGTTTTTT.

The chain combines TRBV29-1 with TRBJ2-5, with D maybe TRBD1 (7 bases). This CDR3 comprises 15 residues. Trimming removed 6 bases from V and 4 bases from J, with 21 bases in between. CDR1 is SQVTM and CDR2 is ANQGSEA in the germline V gene. The chain's CDR3 is CSVEGTEKTIETQYF. CDR3 sequence (DNA): TGCAGCGTGGAGGGGACAGAGAAAACCATAGAGACCCAGTACTTC.

This clone was recorded once. V usage is TRBV29-1 and J usage is TRBJ2-1, with 7 bases lining up with TRBD1. The J segment lost 0 bases and the V segment lost 7 bases, leaving 6 bases of the junction unmatched. In germline, CDR1 is SQVTM, CDR2 ANQGSEA. The CDR3 has 14 residues. CDR3 amino acids: CSGHRGNSYNEQFF. CDR3 nucleotide sequence: TGCAGCGGCCACAGGGGCAACTCCTACAATGAGCAGTTCTTC.

The gene calls are TRBV9 and TRBJ2-7; the match to TRBD2 covers 9 bases. Per germline, CDR1 SGDLS and CDR2 YYNGEE. J gave up 3 bases and V 3 bases, and 4 bases lay outside the gene matches. CDR3 size: 14 residues. The CDR3 nucleotides are TGTGCCAGCAGCGGTAGCGGGAGCCACTACGAGCAGTACTTC. It codes for CASSGSGSHYEQYF.

The V call is TRBV4-1, the J call TRBJ1-1; TRBD1 might be the D (5 bases). Between the trimmed V and J ends, which lost 1 base and 3 bases, there was a span of 12 bases. The CDR3 is 15 amino acids. The germline V gene has CDR1 MGHRA and CDR2 YSYEKL. The chain's CDR3 is CASSQGPQGYTEAFF. CDR3 DNA: TGCGCCAGCAGCCAAGGTCCTCAGGGTTACACTGAAGCTTTCTTT.

The J gene is TRBJ2-2, the V gene TRBV4-3; D unclear. The germline CDR1 and CDR2 sequences are LGHNA and YSLEER. The CDR3 loop spans 14 amino acids. V lost 0 bases and J lost 6, with 8 bases in between. The CDR3 DNA sequence: TGCGCCAGCAGCCAAGATTGGGCTTCCGGGGAGCTGTTTTTT. Translating it yields CASSQDWASGELFF.

The chain employs TRBV7-2 and TRBJ2-7; 8 bases align to TRBD2. After removal of 5 bases from V and 5 bases from J, the junction contained 17 bases not matched to a gene. Germline-derived CDR1 and CDR2 are SGHTA and FQGNSA. This CDR3 is built from 17 residues. The CDR3 DNA sequence: TGTGCCAGCAGCCAGCACCTTTGGCGGGAGGATGCCCACGAGCAGTACTTC. Its protein is CASSQHLWREDAHEQYF. Looking up the rest from reference TRBV7-2 and TRBJ2-7 gives the full variable domain: GAGVSQSPSNKVTEKGKDVELRCDPISGHTALYWYRQSLGQGLEFLIYFQGNSAPDKSGLPSDRFSAERTGGSVSTLTIQRTQQEDSAVYLCASSQHLWREDAHEQYFGPGTRLTVT.

This sequence joins TRBV29-1 and TRBJ2-3; D is perhaps TRBD2 (5 bases). The ends were cut back, 7 bases at V and 2 bases at J, with 16 bases in the middle. Germline V gives CDR1 SQVTM, CDR2 ANQGSEA. The CDR3 runs to 14 residues. CDR3 protein: CSGGRVSNTDTQYF. The CDR3 bases are TGCAGCGGAGGGCGGGTCTCTAACACAGATACGCAGTATTTT.

The chain uses TRBV7-9 and TRBJ2-2; possible D gene TRBD2, 5 bases. Trimming removed 5 bases from V and 0 bases from J, with 16 bases in between. Germline V gives CDR1 SEHNR, CDR2 FQNEAQ (reference sequence). The CDR3 length is 17 residues. CDR3 nucleotides: TGTGCCAGCAGCGGAGACCTTAGCGCCGCGAACACCGGGGAGCTGTTTTTT. It is translated as CASSGDLSAANTGELFF.

In this sample, this clone turned up once. Other nucleotide sequences in the sample specify the same CDR3. This chain's CDR3 is CASSSGQSYEQYF. The CDR3 coding sequence is TGTGCCAGCAGCTCAGGACAGTCCTACGAGCAGTACTTC. V is TRBV5-4 and J is TRBJ2-7; maybe TRBD1 (6 bases). Germline assignment: CDR1 SGHNT and CDR2 YYREEE (reference sequence). The CDR3 runs 13 residues. V lost 3 bases to trimming and J lost 1 base, with 8 bases between them.

This chain links TRBV9 with TRBJ2-7, with D tentatively TRBD1 (6 bases). Germline values: CDR1 SGDLS, CDR2 YYNGEE. CDR3 length equals 15 residues. V lost 0 bases and J 0 bases, leaving 10 bases between the germline ends. The CDR3 DNA reads TGTGCCAGCAGCGTAGATACAGGGAGCTCCTACGAGCAGTACTTC. Its protein product is CASSVDTGSSYEQYF.

J is TRBJ2-2 and V is TRBV5-6, with no clear D. The CDR3 covers 14 residues. Germline CDR1 reads SGHDT; CDR2 reads YYEEEE. The germline V and J ends were trimmed by 4 bases and 4 bases, with 11 bases remaining between them. The CDR3 DNA sequence: TGTGCCAGCAGCCCCCTCTTAGGCACCGGGGAGCTGTTTTTT. It specifies CASSPLLGTGELFF.

The rearrangement links TRBV11-2 to TRBJ2-7, with 8 bases lining up with TRBD2. Trimming removed 2 bases from V and 2 bases from J; junction bases left unmatched: 5. The CDR3 loop spans 15 amino acids. Germline V gene data show CDR1 as SGHAT and CDR2 as FQNNGV. The CDR3 coding sequence is TGTGCCAGCAGCTTAAGTCGGGGGGGGCCCTACGAGCAGTACTTC. Its translation is CASSLSRGGPYEQYF.

This chain uses TRBV10-3 with TRBJ1-2; the match to TRBD1 covers 7 bases. With 4 bases clipped from V and 4 bases from J, the junction kept 18 bases outside the gene matches. Germline values: CDR1 ENHRY, CDR2 SYGVKD. The CDR3 is 18 amino acids. The CDR3 nucleotides are TGTGCCATCAGTGTCGCCACAGGGGCCTCAACCCCTGGCTATGGCTACACCTTC. Translation gives CAISVATGASTPGYGYTF.

CDR3 protein: CASSYSGQGLHF. CDR3 DNA: TGTGCCAGCAGTTACTCAGGTCAGGGTCTGCATTTT. The genes are TRBV6-5 and TRBJ1-5; possibly TRBD1 for D (5 bases). Germline assignment: CDR1 MNHEY and CDR2 SVGAGI. V was clipped by 0 bases and J by 15 bases, with 12 bases between them. The CDR3 is made up of 12 amino acids.